This T cell receptor beta chain was captured in a study of cytomegalovirus exposure and HLA in healthy donors. Findings of the study overall: DRB1 showed the most TCR associations and HLA-C the fewest in a later analysis, as rates varied by HLA locus. In vitro data verified a few CMV-associated chains as specific for CMV antigens. Reported performance of the classifier showed diagnosis of cytomegalovirus status with high specificity and sensitivity.

About this clone itself: No antigen is known for it.

Use of 60 Vbeta and 13 Jbeta primers characterized the PCR. Method: immunoSEQ multiplex PCR; TCRdb's copy keeps in-frame clones and lacks some. This table lists about 200,000 clones. Germline V gives CDR1 SGHDN, CDR2 FVKESK. Trimming pared 8 bases from V and 4 bases from J, leaving 14 bases between. There are 13 residues in the CDR3. This TCR came from a boy younger than 18 in good health and CMV-seronegative. The source material was PBMCs. The gene calls are TRBV14 and TRBJ1-1; D possibly corresponds to TRBD1 (6 bases). The CDR3 DNA reads as TGTGCCAGCGGAAGTCCGACAGGCACTGAAGCTTTCTTT. Translating it yields CASGSPTGTEAFF.